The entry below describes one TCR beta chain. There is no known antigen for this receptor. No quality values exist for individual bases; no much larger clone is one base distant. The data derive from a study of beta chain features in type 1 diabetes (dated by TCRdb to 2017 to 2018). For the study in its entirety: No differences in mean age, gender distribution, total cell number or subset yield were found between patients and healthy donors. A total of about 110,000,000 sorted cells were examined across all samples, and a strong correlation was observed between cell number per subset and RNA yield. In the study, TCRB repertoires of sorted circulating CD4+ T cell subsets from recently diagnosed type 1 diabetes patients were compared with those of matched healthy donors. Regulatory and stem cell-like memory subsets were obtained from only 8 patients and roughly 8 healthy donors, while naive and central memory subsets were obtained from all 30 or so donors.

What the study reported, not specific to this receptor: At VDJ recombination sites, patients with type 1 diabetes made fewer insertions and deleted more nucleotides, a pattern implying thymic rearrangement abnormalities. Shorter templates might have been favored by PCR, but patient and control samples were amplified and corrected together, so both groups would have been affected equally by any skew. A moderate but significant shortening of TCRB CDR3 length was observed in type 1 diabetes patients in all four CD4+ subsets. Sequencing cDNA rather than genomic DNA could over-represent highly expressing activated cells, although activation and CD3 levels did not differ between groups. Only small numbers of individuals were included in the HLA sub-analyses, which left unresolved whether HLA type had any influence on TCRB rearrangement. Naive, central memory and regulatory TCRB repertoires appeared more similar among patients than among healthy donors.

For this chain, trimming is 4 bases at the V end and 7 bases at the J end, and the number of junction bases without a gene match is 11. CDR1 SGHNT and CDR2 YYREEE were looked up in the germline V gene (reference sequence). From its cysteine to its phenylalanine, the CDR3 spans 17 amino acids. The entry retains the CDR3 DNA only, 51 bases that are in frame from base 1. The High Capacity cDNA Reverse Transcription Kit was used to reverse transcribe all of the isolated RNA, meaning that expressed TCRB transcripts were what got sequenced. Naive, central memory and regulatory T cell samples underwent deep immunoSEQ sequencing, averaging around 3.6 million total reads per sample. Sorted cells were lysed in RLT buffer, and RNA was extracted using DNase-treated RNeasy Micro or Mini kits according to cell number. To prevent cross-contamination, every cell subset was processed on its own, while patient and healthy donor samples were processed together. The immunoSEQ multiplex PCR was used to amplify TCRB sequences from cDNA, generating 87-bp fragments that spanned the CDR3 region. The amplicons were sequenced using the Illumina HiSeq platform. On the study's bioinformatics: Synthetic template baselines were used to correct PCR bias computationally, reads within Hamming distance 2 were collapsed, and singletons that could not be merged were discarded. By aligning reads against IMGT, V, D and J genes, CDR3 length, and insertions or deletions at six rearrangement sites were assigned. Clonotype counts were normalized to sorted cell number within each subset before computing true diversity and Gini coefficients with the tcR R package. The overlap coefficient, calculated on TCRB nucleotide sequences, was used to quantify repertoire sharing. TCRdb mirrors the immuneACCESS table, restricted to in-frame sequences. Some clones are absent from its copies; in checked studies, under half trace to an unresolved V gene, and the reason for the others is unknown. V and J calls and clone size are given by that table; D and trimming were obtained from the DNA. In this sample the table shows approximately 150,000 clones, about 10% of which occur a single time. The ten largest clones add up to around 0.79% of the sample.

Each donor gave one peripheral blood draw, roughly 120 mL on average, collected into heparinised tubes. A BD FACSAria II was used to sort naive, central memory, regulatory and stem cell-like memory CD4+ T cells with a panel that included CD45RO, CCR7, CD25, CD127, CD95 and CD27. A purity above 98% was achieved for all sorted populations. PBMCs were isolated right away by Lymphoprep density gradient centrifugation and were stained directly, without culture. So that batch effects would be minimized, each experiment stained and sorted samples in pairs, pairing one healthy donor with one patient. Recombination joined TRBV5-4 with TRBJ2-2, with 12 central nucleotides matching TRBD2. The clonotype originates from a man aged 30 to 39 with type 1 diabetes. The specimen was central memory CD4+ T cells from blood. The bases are TGTGCCAGCAGCCTAGAACTAGCGGGGGGATCAATCGGGGAGCTGTTTTTT. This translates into CASSLELAGGSIGELFF.